This record covers a single TCR beta chain. The data are from a study of blood T cells in healthy people across ages. With a J-beta primer mix and a sample-barcoded 5' primer, a second PCR ran 7 to 11 cycles. One entry per CDR3 protein results from TCRdb running MiXCR on the 5' RACE reads. The profile shows hundreds of thousands of distinct CDR3 sequences, around 54% of them singletons. The germline V gene encodes CDR1 MNHNS and CDR2 SASEGT. Trimming left V 6 bases short and J 4 bases short, with 19 bases between. The length of the CDR3 is 15 residues. Sequenced: blood. The chain joins TRBV6-1 to TRBJ2-7; either TRBD1 or TRBD2 may supply D (5 bases each). This receptor was obtained from a man in his sixties in good health. CDR3 nucleotides: TGTGCCAGCAGCGCCACGGTACGGGGACCGTACGAGCAGTACTTC. It codes for CASSATVRGPYEQYF.